These 21 T cell receptor beta chains were sequenced from one sample in a study of CD8 T cells in ankylosing spondylitis. MiXCR was run by TCRdb on the 5' RACE reads, yielding one entry per CDR3 protein. The table shows about 240,000 distinct CDR3 sequences, with approximately 9% occurring only once. Sequencing was performed on blood, either unsorted or a sorted T cell fraction (not recorded which). These receptors were collected from a male donor with ankylosing spondylitis or in good health (not recorded which).

In its sample, this clonotype was seen many times. The chain uses TRBV5-1 and TRBJ2-7, with 10 bases fitting TRBD1. Germline lookup yields CDR1 SGHRS and CDR2 YFSETQ. This CDR3 region has 14 residues. J was trimmed by 3 bases and V by 4 bases; bases with no gene match: 4. CDR3 bases: TGCGCCAGCAGCCTCGGGACAGGGGTCTACGAGCAGTACTTC. It specifies CASSLGTGVYEQYF.

There are many counts of this clonotype. The chain combines TRBV20-1 with TRBJ2-1; D is possibly TRBD2 (5 bases). With 5 bases removed from V and 0 bases from J, the gap between germline ends came to 14 bases. Germline CDR1 DFQATT, CDR2 SNEGSKA (reference sequence). The CDR3 is 15 amino acids. For the CDR3, the DNA is TGCAGTGCTGGGGTGGGCGGGTCCTCCTACAATGAGCAGTTCTTC. Translating it yields CSAGVGGSSYNEQFF.

At least ten counts were recorded for this clonotype. The chain links TRBV7-2 to TRBJ1-3; no reliable D call. Per germline, CDR1 SGHTA and CDR2 FQGNSA. Deletions cut 1 base from V and 0 bases from J, with 7 bases between. The CDR3 length is 15 residues. CDR3 bases: TGTGCCAGCAGCTTAGTGCGGGACTCTGGAAACACCATATATTTT. Translating gives CASSLVRDSGNTIYF.

The sample holds many counts of this clonotype. V is TRBV12-3 or TRBV12-4 and J is TRBJ2-2; D is unclear. CDR3 length equals 16 residues. Trimming pared 1 base from V and 2 bases from J, leaving 11 bases between. The CDR3 here is CASSLVGQSNTGELFF. The CDR3 DNA reads TGTGCCAGCAGTTTAGTCGGGCAGAGCAACACCGGGGAGCTGTTTTTT.

This clonotype was observed at least ten times. This rearrangement joins TRBV20-1 to TRBJ1-4, with 9 nucleotides matching TRBD1. The CDR3 has 13 residues. Germline CDR1 reads DFQATT; CDR2 reads SNEGSKA (reference sequence). The trim removed 5 bases at V and 4 bases at J, leaving 2 bases unmatched. The CDR3 DNA follows: TGCAGTGCTGGGACAGGGATTAATGAAAAACTGTTTTTT. Protein product: CSAGTGINEKLFF.

This clonotype was counted ten times or more. This rearrangement joins TRBV7-2 to TRBJ1-5, with 8 bases identical to TRBD1. Germline assignment: CDR1 SGHTA and CDR2 FQGNSA. V gave up 4 bases and J gave up 3 bases; unmatched junction bases: 5. This CDR3 contains 15 residues. The chain's CDR3 is CASSWTGLANQPQHF. CDR3 nucleotides: TGTGCCAGCAGCTGGACAGGGCTAGCCAATCAGCCCCAGCATTTT.

The genes are TRBV7-8 and TRBJ2-2, with 8 bases matching TRBD2. V lost 8 bases to trimming and J lost 1 base; unmatched junction nucleotides: 3. Germline CDR1 is SGHVS and CDR2 is FQNEAQ. The CDR3 length is 14 residues. CDR3 coding DNA: TGTGCCAGCCGGGGGGGGAGGAACACCGGGGAGCTGTTTTTT. Its protein product is CASRGGRNTGELFF.

This clonotype was found many times. The rearrangement joins TRBV4-2 to TRBJ2-1; 8 nucleotides align to TRBD2. Germline V gene lookup returns CDR1 LGHNA and CDR2 YNFKEQ. The CDR3 has 16 amino acids. V lost 0 bases and J lost 3; bases outside the gene matches: 4. The CDR3 protein is CASSQDPAGGYNEQFF. In DNA form, the CDR3 reads TGTGCCAGCAGCCAAGATCCCGCGGGGGGCTACAATGAGCAGTTCTTC.

This clonotype was recorded at least ten times. The rearrangement joins TRBV11-2 to TRBJ2-1, with D hard to call. This CDR3 region has 13 residues. Germline CDR1 and CDR2: SGHAT and FQNNGV. Trimming pared 1 base from V and 8 bases from J, leaving 9 bases between. CDR3: CASSLGLGDEQFF. CDR3 nucleotides: TGTGCCAGCAGCTTAGGTCTAGGAGATGAGCAGTTCTTC.

In the case of this clonotype: A much larger clonotype is one base distant, so this may be a read error. This sequence joins TRBV7-2 and TRBJ2-3; D call uncertain. Germline V lookup: CDR1 SGHTA, CDR2 FQGNSA. The V and J ends lost 3 bases and 4 bases respectively, with 8 bases between them. CDR3 length: 13 amino acids. The CDR3: CASSFNAADTQYF. For the CDR3, the DNA is TGTGCCAGCAGCTTCAATGCCGCAGATACGCAGTATTTT.

This clonotype was recorded many times. The chain uses TRBV5-6 and TRBJ2-4, with TRBD1 matching over 7 bases. V shed 0 bases, J shed 9 bases, and the junction held 9 bases outside the gene matches. The CDR3 is 15 residues long. Germline-derived CDR1 and CDR2 are SGHDT and YYEEEE. CDR3 bases: TGTGCCAGCAGCTTGGAGGGCAGGGGGTCGGGCATTCAGTACTTC. Protein: CASSLEGRGSGIQYF.

For this clonotype: This may be a read error, as it is one base from a much larger clone. The rearrangement uses TRBV20-1 and TRBJ2-3, with 9 nucleotides matching TRBD2. J lost 5 bases, V lost 7 bases, and 10 bases had no gene match. Germline assignment: CDR1 DFQATT and CDR2 SNEGSKA (reference sequence). The CDR3 totals 14 residues. Here the CDR3 reads CSGIAGDGIDTQYF. The CDR3, as DNA: TGCAGTGGAATAGCGGGAGATGGGATAGATACGCAGTATTTT.

This clonotype was seen at least ten times. This rearrangement joins TRBV11-2 to TRBJ2-7; D gene unclear. The CDR3 is made up of 13 amino acids. V shed 5 bases and J shed 1 base, with 9 bases lying between them. Germline V gene lookup returns CDR1 SGHAT and CDR2 FQNNGV. CDR3 nucleotides: TGTGCCAGCAGCGGCCCGCCATCCTACGAGCAGTACTTC. Amino acids: CASSGPPSYEQYF.

This clonotype was seen at least ten times. The genes are TRBV11-1 and TRBJ2-5, with D perhaps given as TRBD1 or TRBD2 (6 bases each). This CDR3 has 19 residues. CDR1 and CDR2 (germline): SGHAT, FQDESV (reference sequence). V lost 2 bases and J lost 2, with 24 bases in between. The CDR3 loop reads CASSLSLDLSWRGQETQYF. CDR3 bases: TGTGCCAGCAGCTTAAGTCTTGACTTGTCATGGAGGGGGCAAGAGACCCAGTACTTC.

There are many counts of this clonotype. The chain carries TRBV6-2 or TRBV6-3 and TRBJ2-3; 12 bases line up with TRBD2. The CDR3 contains 14 residues. Germline assignment: CDR1 MNHEY and CDR2 SVGEGT. Trimming cost V 8 bases and J 2 bases; bases outside gene matches: 2. CDR3 protein: CASRLAGDTDTQYF. The CDR3 nucleotides read TGTGCCAGCCGACTAGCGGGGGACACAGATACGCAGTATTTT.

This clonotype was recorded at least ten times. The chain employs TRBV12-3 or TRBV12-4 and TRBJ2-1; D is unresolved. The CDR3 covers 13 residues. V lost 2 bases to trimming and J lost 3 bases, with 5 bases between them. This chain's CDR3 is CASSLNNYNEQFF. The CDR3 DNA reads TGTGCCAGCAGTTTAAACAACTACAATGAGCAGTTCTTC.

This clonotype was seen a few times. V usage is TRBV29-1 and J usage is TRBJ2-5, with D perhaps being TRBD1 or TRBD2 (5 bases each). Germline loops: CDR1 SQVTM, CDR2 ANQGSEA. V gave up 4 bases and J gave up 5 bases, with 14 bases separating them. The CDR3 is made up of 13 amino acids. CDR3 protein: CSVVGPWGETQYF. CDR3 sequence (DNA): TGCAGCGTTGTGGGGCCCTGGGGGGAGACCCAGTACTTC. Supplemented by reference TRBV29-1 and TRBJ2-5, the full variable domain reads SAVISQKPSRDICQRGTSLTIQCQVDSQVTMMFWYRQQPGQSLTLIATANQGSEATYESGFVIDKFPISRPNLTFSTLTVSNMSPEDSSIYLCSVVGPWGETQYFGPGTRLLVL.

In this sample, this clonotype turned up many times. The V gene is TRBV5-4, the J gene TRBJ2-2; TRBD2 agrees at 14 bases. This CDR3 is built from 17 residues. V dropped 4 bases and J dropped 0; count of bases not matched to a gene: 2. Germline V gives CDR1 SGHNT, CDR2 YYREEE (reference sequence). As DNA, the CDR3 is TGTGCCAGCAGCCAGACTAGCGGGGGGGCGAACACCGGGGAGCTGTTTTTT. Translated: CASSQTSGGANTGELFF.

This clonotype was counted ten times or more. This chain uses TRBV5-6 with TRBJ1-1; 10 nucleotides line up with TRBD1. Trimming cost V 4 bases and J 5 bases; bases outside gene matches: 5. The CDR3 length is 14 residues. Germline V gene sequence: CDR1 SGHDT, CDR2 YYEEEE. The CDR3, as DNA: TGTGCCAGCAGCCTCCGGGACAGGGGAACTGAAGCTTTCTTT. Translated, it gives CASSLRDRGTEAFF.

The chain joins TRBV7-3 to TRBJ2-5, with a weak D call TRBD1 (5 bases). V was clipped by 5 bases and J by 4 bases, with 14 bases between them. CDR1 and CDR2 (germline): SGHTA, FQGTGA. This CDR3 has 14 residues. This CDR3 reads CASSLLGHGETQYF. In nucleotides, the CDR3 is TGTGCCAGCAGCCTGCTGGGGCATGGAGAGACCCAGTACTTC. The complete variable domain, with remaining parts taken from reference TRBV7-3 and TRBJ2-5, reads GAGVSQTPSNKVTEKGKYVELRCDPISGHTALYWYRQSLGQGPEFLIYFQGTGAADDSGLPNDRFFAVRPEGSVSTLKIQRTERGDSAVYLCASSLLGHGETQYFGPGTRLLVL.

This clonotype was seen repeatedly, ten times or more. This chain connects TRBV7-2 to TRBJ2-7; the match to TRBD1 covers 9 bases. V shed 4 bases, J shed 6 bases, and the junction held 16 bases outside the gene matches. This CDR3 region has 17 residues. Looked up from germline, CDR1 is SGHTA and CDR2 is FQGNSA. The CDR3 here is CASSSFKTGTGSLEQYF. The CDR3 coding sequence is TGTGCCAGCAGCTCATTTAAAACGGGGACAGGGTCACTCGAGCAGTACTTC.